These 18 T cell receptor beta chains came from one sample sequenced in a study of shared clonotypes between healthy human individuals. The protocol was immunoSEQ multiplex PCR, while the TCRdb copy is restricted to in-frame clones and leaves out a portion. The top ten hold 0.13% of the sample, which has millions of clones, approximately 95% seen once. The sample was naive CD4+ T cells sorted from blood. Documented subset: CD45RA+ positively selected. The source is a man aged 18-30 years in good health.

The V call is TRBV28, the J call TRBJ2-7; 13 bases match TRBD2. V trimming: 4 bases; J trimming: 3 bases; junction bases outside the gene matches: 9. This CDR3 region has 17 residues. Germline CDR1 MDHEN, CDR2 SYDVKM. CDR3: CASSSPALAGGFYEQYF. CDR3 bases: TGTGCCAGCAGTTCCCCAGCACTAGCGGGGGGGTTCTACGAGCAGTACTTC.

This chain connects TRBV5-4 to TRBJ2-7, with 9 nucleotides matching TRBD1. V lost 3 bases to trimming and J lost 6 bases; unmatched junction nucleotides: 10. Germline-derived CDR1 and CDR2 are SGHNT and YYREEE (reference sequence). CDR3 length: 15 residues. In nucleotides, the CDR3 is TGTGCCAGCAGCTCGCCGGGACAGGGCAGGTCCGAGCAGTACTTC. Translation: CASSSPGQGRSEQYF.

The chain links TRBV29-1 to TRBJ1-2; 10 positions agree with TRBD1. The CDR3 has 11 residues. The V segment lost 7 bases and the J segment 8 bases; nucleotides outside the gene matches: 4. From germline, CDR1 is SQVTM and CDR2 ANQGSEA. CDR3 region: CSAGQGEGYTF. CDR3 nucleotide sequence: TGCAGCGCTGGACAGGGGGAAGGCTACACCTTC.

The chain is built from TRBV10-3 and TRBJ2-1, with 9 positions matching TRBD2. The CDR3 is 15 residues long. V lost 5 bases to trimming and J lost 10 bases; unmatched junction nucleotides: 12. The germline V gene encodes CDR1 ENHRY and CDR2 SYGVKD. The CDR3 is CAISPGLATSLEQFF. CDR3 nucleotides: TGTGCCATCAGTCCGGGACTAGCCACGTCACTCGAGCAGTTCTTC.

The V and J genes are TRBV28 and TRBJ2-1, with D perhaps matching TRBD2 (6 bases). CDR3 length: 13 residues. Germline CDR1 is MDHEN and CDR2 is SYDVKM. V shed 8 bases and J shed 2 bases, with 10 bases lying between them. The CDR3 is CASSRLAYNEQFF. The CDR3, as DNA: TGTGCCAGCTCCCGACTAGCCTACAATGAGCAGTTCTTC.

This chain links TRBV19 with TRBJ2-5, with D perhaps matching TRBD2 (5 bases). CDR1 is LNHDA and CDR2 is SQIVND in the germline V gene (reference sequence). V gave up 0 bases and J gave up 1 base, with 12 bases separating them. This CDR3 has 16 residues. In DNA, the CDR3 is TGTGCCAGTAGTATAGAGGGCCGGGGTAGCCAAGAGACCCAGTACTTC. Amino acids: CASSIEGRGSQETQYF.

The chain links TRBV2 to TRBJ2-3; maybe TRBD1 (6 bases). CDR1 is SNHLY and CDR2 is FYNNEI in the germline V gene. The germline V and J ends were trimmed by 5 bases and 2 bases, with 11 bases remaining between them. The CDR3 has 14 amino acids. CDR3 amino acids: CASSQDSLTDTQYF. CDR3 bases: TGTGCCAGCAGTCAGGACAGCCTCACAGATACGCAGTATTTT.

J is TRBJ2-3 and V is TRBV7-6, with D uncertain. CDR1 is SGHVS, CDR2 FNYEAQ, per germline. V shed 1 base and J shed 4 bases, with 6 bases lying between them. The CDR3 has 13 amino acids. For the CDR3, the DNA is TGTGCCAGCAGCTTAGATTTCCCAGATACGCAGTATTTT. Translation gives CASSLDFPDTQYF.

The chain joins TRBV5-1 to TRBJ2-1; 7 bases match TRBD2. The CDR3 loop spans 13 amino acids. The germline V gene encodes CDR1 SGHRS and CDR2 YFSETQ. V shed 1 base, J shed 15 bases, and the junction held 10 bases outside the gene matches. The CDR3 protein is CASSLSGAGPRFF. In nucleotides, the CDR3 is TGCGCCAGCAGCTTGAGCGGGGCAGGGCCACGGTTCTTC.

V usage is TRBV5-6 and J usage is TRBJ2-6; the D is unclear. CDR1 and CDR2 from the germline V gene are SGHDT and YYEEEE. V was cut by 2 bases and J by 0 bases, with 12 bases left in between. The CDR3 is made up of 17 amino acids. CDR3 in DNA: TGTGCCAGCAGCTTCAACCCCCCGCCCTCTGGGGCCAACGTCCTGACTTTC. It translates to CASSFNPPPSGANVLTF.

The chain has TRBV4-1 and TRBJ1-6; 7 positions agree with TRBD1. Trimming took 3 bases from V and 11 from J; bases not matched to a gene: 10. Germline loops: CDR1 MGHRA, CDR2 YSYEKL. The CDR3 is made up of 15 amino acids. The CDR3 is CASSQGRQGTAPLHF. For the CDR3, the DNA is TGCGCCAGCAGCCAGGGGCGACAGGGAACGGCACCCCTCCACTTT.

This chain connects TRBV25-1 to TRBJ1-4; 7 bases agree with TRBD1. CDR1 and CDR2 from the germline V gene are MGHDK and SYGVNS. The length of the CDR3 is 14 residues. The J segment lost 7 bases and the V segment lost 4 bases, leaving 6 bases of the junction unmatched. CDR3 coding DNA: TGTGCCAGCAGTGGAACAGGGGTTATTGAAAAACTGTTTTTT. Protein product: CASSGTGVIEKLFF.

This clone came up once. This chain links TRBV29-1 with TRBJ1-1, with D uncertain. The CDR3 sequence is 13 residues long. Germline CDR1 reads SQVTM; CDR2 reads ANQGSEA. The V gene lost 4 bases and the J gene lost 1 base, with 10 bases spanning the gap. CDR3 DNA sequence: TGCAGCGTTGGGACGGTGCCGAACACTGAAGCTTTCTTT. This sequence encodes CSVGTVPNTEAFF.

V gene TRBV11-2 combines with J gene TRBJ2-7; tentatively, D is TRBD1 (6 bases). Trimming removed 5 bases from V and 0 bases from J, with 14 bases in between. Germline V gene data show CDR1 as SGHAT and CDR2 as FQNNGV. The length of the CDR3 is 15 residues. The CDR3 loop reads CASSPRQESSYEQYF. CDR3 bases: TGTGCCAGCAGCCCACGACAGGAATCCTCCTACGAGCAGTACTTC.

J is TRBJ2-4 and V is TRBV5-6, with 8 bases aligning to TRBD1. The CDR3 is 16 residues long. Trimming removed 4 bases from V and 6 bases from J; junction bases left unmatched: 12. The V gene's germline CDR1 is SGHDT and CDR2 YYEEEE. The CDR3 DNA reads TGTGCCAGCAGCCGGAACAGGGGGAAGGTGGGAAACATTCAGTACTTC. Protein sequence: CASSRNRGKVGNIQYF.

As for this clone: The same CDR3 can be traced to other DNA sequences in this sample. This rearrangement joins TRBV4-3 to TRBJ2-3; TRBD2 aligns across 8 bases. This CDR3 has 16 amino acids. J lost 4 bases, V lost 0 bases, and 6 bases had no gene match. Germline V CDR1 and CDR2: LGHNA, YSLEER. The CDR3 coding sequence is TGCGCCAGCAGCCAAGATAGGGCGGGGGGTGCAGATACGCAGTATTTT. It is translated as CASSQDRAGGADTQYF.

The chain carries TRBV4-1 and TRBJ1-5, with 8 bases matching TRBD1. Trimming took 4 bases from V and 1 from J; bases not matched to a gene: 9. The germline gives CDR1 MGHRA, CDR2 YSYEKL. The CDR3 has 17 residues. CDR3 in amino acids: CASSPGQGAGSNQPQHF. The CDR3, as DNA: TGCGCCAGCAGCCCAGGGCAGGGGGCTGGAAGCAATCAGCCCCAGCATTTT.

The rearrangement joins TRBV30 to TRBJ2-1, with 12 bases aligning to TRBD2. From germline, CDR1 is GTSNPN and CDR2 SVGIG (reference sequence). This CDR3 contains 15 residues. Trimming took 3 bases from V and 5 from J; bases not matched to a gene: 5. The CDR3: CAWSPGLAGHNEQFF. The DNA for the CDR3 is TGTGCCTGGAGCCCCGGACTAGCGGGGCACAATGAGCAGTTCTTC.